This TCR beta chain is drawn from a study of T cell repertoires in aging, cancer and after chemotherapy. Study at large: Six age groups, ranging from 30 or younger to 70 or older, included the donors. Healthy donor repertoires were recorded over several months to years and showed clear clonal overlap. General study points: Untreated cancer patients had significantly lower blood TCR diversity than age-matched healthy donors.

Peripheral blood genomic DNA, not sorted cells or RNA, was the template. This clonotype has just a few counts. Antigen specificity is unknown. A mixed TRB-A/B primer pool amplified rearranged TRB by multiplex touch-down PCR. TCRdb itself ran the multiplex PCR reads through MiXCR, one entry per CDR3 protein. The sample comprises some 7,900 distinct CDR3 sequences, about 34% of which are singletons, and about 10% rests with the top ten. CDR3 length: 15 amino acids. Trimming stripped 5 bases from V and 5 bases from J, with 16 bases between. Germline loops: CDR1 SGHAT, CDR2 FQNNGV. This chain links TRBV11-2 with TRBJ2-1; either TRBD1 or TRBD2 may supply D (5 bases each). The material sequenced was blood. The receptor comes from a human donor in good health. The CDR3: CASSPGGTPNNEQFF. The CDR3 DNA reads TGTGCCAGCAGCCCAGGTGGGACCCCCAACAATGAGCAGTTCTTC.